These T cell receptor beta chains were read from a single sample in a study of blood T cells in healthy people across ages. MiXCR, run by TCRdb on the 5' RACE reads, gives a single entry per CDR3 protein. Of 700,000 or so distinct CDR3 sequences in the sample, 22% are singletons; the top ten hold roughly 22%. The sample taken for sequencing was blood. These receptors originate from a man between 65 and 79 years old in good health. Both conserved end residues are part of each CDR3. D genes are given only for firm matches. Expanded clones get a size class; other rows say once, few or many, or leave the size out.

j_gene | d_gene | abundance | v_gene | CDR3aa | CDR3nt
TRBJ2-5 | TRBD1 | few | TRBV6-5 | CASRPDRGQQETQYF | TGTGCCAGCAGACCTGACAGGGGCCAACAAGAGACCCAGTACTTC
TRBJ1-2 | . | . | TRBV2 | CASSSATGTYGYTF | TGTGCCAGCAGCTCGGCTACAGGGACCTATGGCTACACCTTC
TRBJ2-7 | . | few | TRBV27 | CASRDYTYEQYF | TGTGCCAGCAGGGACTATACCTACGAGCAGTACTTC
TRBJ2-3 | . | . | TRBV14 | CASSQERILLDTQYF | TGTGCCAGCAGCCAAGAACGGATTCTCCTGGATACGCAGTATTTT
TRBJ2-7 | . | few | TRBV6-6 | CASSLTAVSLYEQYF | TGTGCCAGCAGTTTGACGGCGGTGTCCCTCTACGAGCAGTACTTC
TRBJ1-2 | . | few | TRBV15 | CATSSPGQGLLLGYTF | TGTGCCACCAGCTCACCGGGGCAGGGCCTTCTATTGGGCTACACCTTC
TRBJ2-1 | TRBD1 | . | TRBV12-3/TRBV12-4 | CASTKGGQGKSEQFF | TGTGCCAGCACGAAAGGGGGACAGGGGAAATCTGAGCAGTTCTTC
TRBJ2-4 | TRBD2 | . | TRBV5-1 | CASSFTSGRAGLAKNIQYF | TGCGCCAGCAGCTTTACTAGCGGGAGGGCCGGGTTGGCCAAAAACATTCAGTACTTC
TRBJ2-1 | TRBD2 | few | TRBV5-1 | CASSLGLAGGKPYNEQFF | TGCGCCAGCAGCTTGGGACTAGCGGGGGGTAAACCCTACAATGAGCAGTTCTTC
TRBJ2-1 | TRBD1 | . | TRBV10-1 | CASNRGQGVWEFF | TGCGCCAGCAACAGGGGACAGGGTGTATGGGAGTTCTTC
TRBJ2-7 | TRBD1 | few | TRBV28 | CASTYPGQFYEQYF | TGTGCCAGCACCTACCCGGGACAGTTCTACGAGCAGTACTTC
TRBJ2-5 | TRBD1 | many | TRBV5-1 | CASHPDRVQETQYF | TGCGCCAGCCATCCGGACAGGGTGCAAGAGACCCAGTACTTC
TRBJ2-1 | TRBD2 | few | TRBV4-3 | CASSQVASGISYNEQFF | TGCGCCAGCAGCCAAGTTGCTAGCGGGATCTCCTACAATGAGCAGTTCTTC
TRBJ2-5 | TRBD2 | . | TRBV3-1 | CASSQVDSGRSGGPPEWYF | TGTGCCAGCAGCCAAGTTGATAGCGGGAGGTCCGGAGGGCCACCGGAGTGGTACTTC
TRBJ2-7 | TRBD1 | few | TRBV28 | CASRSGTAFYEQYF | TGTGCCAGCAGGAGTGGGACAGCGTTCTACGAGCAGTACTTC
TRBJ2-4 | . | few | TRBV7-2 | CASSLLGLGRDKNIQYF | TGTGCCAGCAGCTTATTAGGCCTGGGGCGGGACAAAAACATTCAGTACTTC
TRBJ1-4 | . | . | TRBV2 | CASSETRQAGEKLFF | TGTGCCAGCAGTGAAACTAGACAGGCTGGGGAAAAACTGTTTTTT
TRBJ2-3 | TRBD1 | . | TRBV12-3/TRBV12-4 | CASSKARDRASTDTQYF | TGTGCCAGCAGCAAAGCCCGGGACAGGGCGAGCACAGATACGCAGTATTTT
TRBJ2-5 | . | . | TRBV28 | CASSYGRGTTIQETQYF | TGTGCCAGCAGTTACGGGCGGGGCACCACGATCCAAGAGACCCAGTACTTC
TRBJ2-3 | . | few | TRBV18 | CASSLYDSTDTQYF | TGTGCCAGCTCCCTTTACGACTCCACAGATACGCAGTATTTT
TRBJ1-1 | . | few | TRBV29-1 | CSAAFGEHTEAFF | TGCAGCGCCGCATTTGGGGAGCACACTGAAGCTTTCTTT
TRBJ2-3 | TRBD1 | . | TRBV11-2 | CASSFGTDTDTQYF | TGTGCCAGCAGCTTTGGGACAGACACAGATACGCAGTATTTT
TRBJ2-7 | . | . | TRBV12-3/TRBV12-4 | CASSYEGLYEQYF | TGTGCCAGCAGTTACGAGGGATTATACGAGCAGTACTTC
TRBJ1-2 | . | . | TRBV20-1 | CSARGTWVYGYTF | TGCAGTGCTAGGGGTACCTGGGTTTATGGCTACACCTTC
TRBJ1-2 | TRBD1 | few | TRBV5-1 | CASSSGQAGSYGYTF | TGCGCCAGCAGCTCAGGACAGGCCGGTAGCTATGGCTACACCTTC
TRBJ2-5 | . | . | TRBV12-3/TRBV12-4 | CASSFSSTQETQYF | TGTGCCAGCAGTTTTAGTAGCACGCAAGAGACCCAGTACTTC
TRBJ2-2 | . | few | TRBV6-6 | CASSYSGAWGELFF | TGTGCCAGCAGTTACTCGGGTGCCTGGGGGGAGCTGTTTTTT
TRBJ2-1 | . | . | TRBV7-2 | CASSLARGAYNEQFF | TGTGCCAGCAGCTTAGCCAGGGGAGCCTACAATGAGCAGTTCTTC
TRBJ2-1 | . | . | TRBV14 | CVSSQGIDLLPHEQFF | TGTGTCAGCAGCCAAGGAATAGACCTTCTACCTCATGAGCAGTTCTTC
TRBJ2-3 | . | few | TRBV18 | CASSPGRSADTQYF | TGTGCCAGCTCACCAGGGAGGTCGGCAGATACGCAGTATTTT
TRBJ2-1 | TRBD1 | few | TRBV20-1 | CSTQTGKNEQFF | TGCAGTACGCAGACAGGGAAAAATGAGCAGTTCTTC
TRBJ2-4 | TRBD2 | few | TRBV29-1 | CSVEGRERGAKNIQYF | TGCAGCGTTGAAGGAAGGGAGCGGGGGGCCAAAAACATTCAGTACTTC
TRBJ2-7 | TRBD2 | few | TRBV13 | CASSLVAGEEFF | TGTGCCAGCAGCTTAGTCGCGGGGGAAGAGTTCTTC
TRBJ2-1 | . | few | TRBV7-9 | CASSPRSNEQFF | TGTGCCAGCAGCCCCCGCTCCAATGAGCAGTTCTTC
TRBJ1-4 | . | . | TRBV3-1 | CASSRFGGSEKLFF | TGTGCCAGCAGTAGGTTTGGGGGAAGTGAAAAACTGTTTTTT
TRBJ1-2 | TRBD1 | few | TRBV6-5 | CASSTPRQGKNYGYTF | TGTGCCAGCAGCACGCCCCGACAGGGTAAAAACTATGGCTACACCTTC
TRBJ2-2 | . | many | TRBV5-1 | CASSLGGANTGELFF | TGCGCCAGCAGCTTAGGCGGTGCGAACACCGGGGAGCTGTTTTTT
TRBJ1-1 | . | many | TRBV29-1 | CSVVRGEVEAFF | TGCAGCGTTGTCAGGGGAGAAGTGGAAGCTTTCTTT
TRBJ2-1 | TRBD2 | . | TRBV5-8 | CASGTREGRNEQFF | TGTGCCAGCGGGACGCGGGAGGGTAGAAATGAGCAGTTCTTC
TRBJ2-7 | TRBD2 | . | TRBV20-1 | CSVKLAGPYEQYF | TGCAGTGTGAAACTAGCGGGGCCCTACGAGCAGTACTTC